The sample holds one count of the clone carrying this T cell receptor (beta chain). The sample comes from a study of blood T cell repertoires in COVID-19. CDR3 length equals 14 residues. Unmatched junction bases numbered 4, after V lost 4 bases and J lost 5 bases. Per the germline V gene, CDR1 is MNHEY and CDR2 is SVGAGI. TCRdb's copy holds only in-frame clones and misses some; the assay was immunoSEQ multiplex PCR. The sample carries 150,000 to 200,000 clones, more than 75% recorded once. This clonotype was obtained from a man in his 60s with active or convalescent COVID-19. The material sequenced was peripheral blood. V usage is TRBV6-5 and J usage is TRBJ2-2; 7 positions match TRBD1. The CDR3 is CASSWDRKTGELFF. The CDR3 region has the DNA TGTGCCAGCAGTTGGGACAGAAAGACCGGGGAGCTGTTTTTT.